This T cell receptor (beta chain) derives from a study of patients and donors after allogeneic stem cell transplantation. TCRdb used MiXCR to reprocess the RT-PCR reads, holding one entry per CDR3 protein. Seen here are 920,000 or so distinct CDR3 sequences, over 15% observed once, and the top ten hold 5.5% to 6.5%. This CDR3 is 13 amino acids long. V lost 10 bases to trimming and J lost 1 base, with 14 bases between them. This clonotype was sampled from a human donor who was either an allogeneic HSCT recipient or a stem cell or donor lymphocyte infusion donor (not recorded which). It is not recorded whose cells these are; they may come from a transplant donor. The rearrangement links TRBV12-3 or TRBV12-4 to TRBJ2-7; D may be TRBD2 (7 bases). The sequencing sample was made of blood, either unsorted or a sorted T cell fraction (not recorded which). Here the CDR3 DNA reads TGTGCCACCGGGGGGCTAAATTCCTACGAGCAGTACTTC. It translates to CATGGLNSYEQYF.